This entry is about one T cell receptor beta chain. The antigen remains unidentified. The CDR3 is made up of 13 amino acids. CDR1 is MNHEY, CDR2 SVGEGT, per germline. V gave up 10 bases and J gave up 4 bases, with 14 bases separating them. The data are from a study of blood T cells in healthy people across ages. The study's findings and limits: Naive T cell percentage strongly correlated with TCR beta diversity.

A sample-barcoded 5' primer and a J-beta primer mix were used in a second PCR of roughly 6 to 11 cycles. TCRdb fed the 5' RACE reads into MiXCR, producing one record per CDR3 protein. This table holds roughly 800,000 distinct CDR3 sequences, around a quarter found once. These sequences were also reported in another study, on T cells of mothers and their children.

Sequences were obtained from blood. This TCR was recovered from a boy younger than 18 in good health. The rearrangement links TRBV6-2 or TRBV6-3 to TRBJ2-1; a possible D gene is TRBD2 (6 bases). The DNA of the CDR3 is TGTGCCACCCTAGGAGGGGATTACAATGAGCAGTTCTTC. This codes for CATLGGDYNEQFF.